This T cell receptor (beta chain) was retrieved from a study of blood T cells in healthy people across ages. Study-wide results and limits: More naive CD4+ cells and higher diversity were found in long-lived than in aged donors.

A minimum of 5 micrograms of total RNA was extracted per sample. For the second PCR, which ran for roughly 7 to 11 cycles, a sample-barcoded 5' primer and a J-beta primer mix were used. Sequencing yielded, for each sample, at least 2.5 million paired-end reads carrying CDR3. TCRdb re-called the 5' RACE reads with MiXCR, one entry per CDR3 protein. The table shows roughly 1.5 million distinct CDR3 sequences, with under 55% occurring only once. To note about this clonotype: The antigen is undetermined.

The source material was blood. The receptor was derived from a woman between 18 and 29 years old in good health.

The CDR3 nucleotides read TGTGCCAGCAGGCTGGGACTAACGAACCCAGATACGCAGTATTTT. As protein: CASRLGLTNPDTQYF. This chain connects TRBV12-3 or TRBV12-4 to TRBJ2-3, with 7 bases aligning to TRBD2. V dropped 6 bases and J dropped 4; count of bases not matched to a gene: 10. The CDR3 has 15 amino acids.